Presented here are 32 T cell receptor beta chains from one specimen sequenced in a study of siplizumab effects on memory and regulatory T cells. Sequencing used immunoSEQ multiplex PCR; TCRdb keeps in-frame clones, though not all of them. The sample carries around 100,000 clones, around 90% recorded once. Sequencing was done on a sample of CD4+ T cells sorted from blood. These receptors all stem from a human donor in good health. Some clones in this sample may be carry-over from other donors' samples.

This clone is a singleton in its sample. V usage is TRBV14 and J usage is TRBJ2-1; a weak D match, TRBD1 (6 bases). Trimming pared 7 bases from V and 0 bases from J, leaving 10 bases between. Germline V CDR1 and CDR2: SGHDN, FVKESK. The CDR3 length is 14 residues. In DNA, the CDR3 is TGTGCCAGCAACGAGGACAGCTCCTACAATGAGCAGTTCTTC. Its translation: CASNEDSSYNEQFF. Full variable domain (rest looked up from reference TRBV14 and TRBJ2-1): EAGVTQFPSHSVIEKGQTVTLRCDPISGHDNLYWYRRVMGKEIKFLLHFVKESKQDESGMPNNRFLAERTGGTYSTLKVQPAELEDSGVYFCASNEDSSYNEQFFGPGTRLTVL.

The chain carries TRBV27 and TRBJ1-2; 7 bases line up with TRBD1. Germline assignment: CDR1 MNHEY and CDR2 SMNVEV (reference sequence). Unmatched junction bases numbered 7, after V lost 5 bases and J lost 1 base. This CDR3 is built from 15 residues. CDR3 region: CASSIGTEYNYGYTF. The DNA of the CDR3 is TGTGCCAGCAGTATAGGGACAGAATATAACTATGGCTACACCTTC.

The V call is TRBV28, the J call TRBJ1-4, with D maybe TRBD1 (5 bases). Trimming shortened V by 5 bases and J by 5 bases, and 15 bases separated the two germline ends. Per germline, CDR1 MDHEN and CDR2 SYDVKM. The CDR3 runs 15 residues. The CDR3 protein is CASSTTARGNEKLFF. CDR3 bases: TGTGCCAGCAGTACGACAGCGAGGGGCAATGAAAAACTGTTTTTT.

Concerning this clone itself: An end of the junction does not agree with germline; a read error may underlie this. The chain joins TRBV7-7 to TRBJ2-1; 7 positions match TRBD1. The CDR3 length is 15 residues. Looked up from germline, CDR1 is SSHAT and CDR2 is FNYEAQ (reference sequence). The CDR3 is CASSFGQDTYNEQFF. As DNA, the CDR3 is TGTGCTAGCAGCTTCGGACAGGACACCTACAATGAGCAGTTCTTC.

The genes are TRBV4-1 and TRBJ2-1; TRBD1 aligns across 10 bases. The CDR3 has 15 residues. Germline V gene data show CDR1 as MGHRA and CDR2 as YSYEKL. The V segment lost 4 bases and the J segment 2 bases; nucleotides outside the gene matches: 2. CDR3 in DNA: TGCGCCAGCAGCCGGGACAGGGGCGCCTACAATGAGCAGTTCTTC. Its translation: CASSRDRGAYNEQFF.

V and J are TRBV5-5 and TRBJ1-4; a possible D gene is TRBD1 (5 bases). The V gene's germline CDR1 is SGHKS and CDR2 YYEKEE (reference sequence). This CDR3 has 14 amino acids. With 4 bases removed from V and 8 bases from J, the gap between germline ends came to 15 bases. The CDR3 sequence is CASSGRPGGEKLFF. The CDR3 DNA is TGTGCCAGCAGCGGGAGACCCGGGGGAGAAAAACTGTTTTTT. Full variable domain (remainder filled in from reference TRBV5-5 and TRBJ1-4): DAGVTQSPTHLIKTRGQQVTLRCSPISGHKSVSWYQQVLGQGPQFIFQYYEKEERGRGNFPDRFSARQFPNYSSELNVNALLLGDSALYLCASSGRPGGEKLFFGSGTQLSVL.

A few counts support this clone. The CDR3 sequence is CAIREVLAGNNEQFF. The CDR3 region has the DNA TGTGCCATCAGAGAGGTACTAGCGGGAAACAATGAGCAGTTCTTC. V gene TRBV10-3 combines with J gene TRBJ2-1; 10 nucleotides match TRBD2. The CDR3 length is 15 residues. The V gene's germline CDR1 is ENHRY and CDR2 SYGVKD. V lost 6 bases and J lost 5; bases outside the gene matches: 7.

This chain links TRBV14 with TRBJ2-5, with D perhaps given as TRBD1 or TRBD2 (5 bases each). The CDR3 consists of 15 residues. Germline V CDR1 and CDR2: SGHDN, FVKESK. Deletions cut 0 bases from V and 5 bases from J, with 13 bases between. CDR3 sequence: CASSQDYGAWETQYF. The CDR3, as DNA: TGTGCCAGCAGCCAAGATTACGGGGCCTGGGAGACCCAGTACTTC. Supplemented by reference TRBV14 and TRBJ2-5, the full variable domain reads EAGVTQFPSHSVIEKGQTVTLRCDPISGHDNLYWYRRVMGKEIKFLLHFVKESKQDESGMPNNRFLAERTGGTYSTLKVQPAELEDSGVYFCASSQDYGAWETQYFGPGTRLLVL.

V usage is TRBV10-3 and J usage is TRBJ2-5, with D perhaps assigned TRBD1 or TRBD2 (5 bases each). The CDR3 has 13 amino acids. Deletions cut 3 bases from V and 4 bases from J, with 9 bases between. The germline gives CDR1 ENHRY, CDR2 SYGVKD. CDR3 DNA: TGTGCCATCAGTGACCCGGGGCGAGAGACCCAGTACTTC. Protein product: CAISDPGRETQYF.

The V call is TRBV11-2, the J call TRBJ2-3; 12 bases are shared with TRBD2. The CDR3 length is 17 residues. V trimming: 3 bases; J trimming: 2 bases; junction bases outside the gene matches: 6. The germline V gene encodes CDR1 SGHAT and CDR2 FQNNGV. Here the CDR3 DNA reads TGTGCCAGCAGCTTGCTAGCGGGAGGGGGGCACACAGATACGCAGTATTTT. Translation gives CASSLLAGGGHTDTQYF.

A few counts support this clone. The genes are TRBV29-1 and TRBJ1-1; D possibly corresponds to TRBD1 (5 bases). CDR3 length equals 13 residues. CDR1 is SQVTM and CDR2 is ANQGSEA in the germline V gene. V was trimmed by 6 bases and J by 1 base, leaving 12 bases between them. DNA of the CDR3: TGCAGCGTCGGCTGGACACCGAACACTGAAGCTTTCTTT. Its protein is CSVGWTPNTEAFF.

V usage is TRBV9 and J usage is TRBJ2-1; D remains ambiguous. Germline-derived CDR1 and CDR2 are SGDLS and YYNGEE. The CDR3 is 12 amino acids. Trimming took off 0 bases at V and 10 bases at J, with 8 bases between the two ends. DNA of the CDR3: TGTGCCAGCAGCGTAGACAGATACGAGCAGTTCTTC. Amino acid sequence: CASSVDRYEQFF.

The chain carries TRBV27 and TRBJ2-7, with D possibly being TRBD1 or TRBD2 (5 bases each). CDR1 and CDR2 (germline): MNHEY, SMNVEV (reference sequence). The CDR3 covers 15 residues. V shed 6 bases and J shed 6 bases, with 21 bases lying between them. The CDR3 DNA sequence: TGTGCCAGCAGCCGGGACGTCATGGCAGGGAGCGAGCAGTACTTC. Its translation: CASSRDVMAGSEQYF.

Here the CDR3 DNA reads TGTGCCAGCAGTGCCGAGCTAAGCACAGATACGCAGTATTTT. Translation: CASSAELSTDTQYF. This sequence joins TRBV6-4 and TRBJ2-3; D not resolved. The CDR3 is 14 residues long. With 4 bases removed from V and 0 bases from J, the gap between germline ends came to 8 bases. Germline loops: CDR1 MRHNA, CDR2 SNTAGT.

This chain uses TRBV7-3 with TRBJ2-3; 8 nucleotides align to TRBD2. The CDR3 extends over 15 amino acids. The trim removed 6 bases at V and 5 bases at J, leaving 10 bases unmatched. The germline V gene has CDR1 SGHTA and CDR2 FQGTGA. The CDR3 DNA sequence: TGTGCCAGCAGGGCCTCGGGAGGGCCCAAAGATACGCAGTATTTT. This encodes CASRASGGPKDTQYF.

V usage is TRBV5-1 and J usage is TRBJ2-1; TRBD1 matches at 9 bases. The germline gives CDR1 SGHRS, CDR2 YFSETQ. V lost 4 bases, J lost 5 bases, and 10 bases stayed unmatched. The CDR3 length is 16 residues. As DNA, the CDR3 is TGCGCCAGCAGCCCAGGGGACAGGGACTTCAACAATGAGCAGTTCTTC. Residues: CASSPGDRDFNNEQFF.

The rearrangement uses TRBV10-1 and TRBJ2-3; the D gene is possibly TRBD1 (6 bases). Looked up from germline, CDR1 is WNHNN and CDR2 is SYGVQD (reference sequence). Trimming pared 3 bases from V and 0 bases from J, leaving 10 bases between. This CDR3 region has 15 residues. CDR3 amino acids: CASSDTGQSTDTQYF. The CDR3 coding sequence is TGCGCCAGCAGTGACACCGGACAGAGCACAGATACGCAGTATTTT.

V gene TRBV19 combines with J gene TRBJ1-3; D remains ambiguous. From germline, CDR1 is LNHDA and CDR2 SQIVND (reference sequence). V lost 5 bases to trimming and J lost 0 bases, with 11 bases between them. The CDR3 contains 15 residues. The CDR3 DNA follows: TGTGCCAGTAGTGTCCAGCTTGGCTCTGGAAACACCATATATTTT. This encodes CASSVQLGSGNTIYF.

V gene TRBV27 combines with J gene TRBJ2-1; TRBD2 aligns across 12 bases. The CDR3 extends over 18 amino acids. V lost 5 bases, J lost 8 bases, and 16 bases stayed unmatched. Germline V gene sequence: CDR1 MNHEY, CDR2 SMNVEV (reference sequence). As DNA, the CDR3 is TGTGCCAGCAGTCTACGCTCTAGCGGGAGGGCCAGTACCTATGAGCAGTTCTTC. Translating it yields CASSLRSSGRASTYEQFF.

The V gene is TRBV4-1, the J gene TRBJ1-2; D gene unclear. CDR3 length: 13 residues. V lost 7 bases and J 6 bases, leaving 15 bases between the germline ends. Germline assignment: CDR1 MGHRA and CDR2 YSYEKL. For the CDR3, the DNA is TGCGCCAGCACCTCCCCAGTCGAGGATGGCTACACCTTC. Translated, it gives CASTSPVEDGYTF.

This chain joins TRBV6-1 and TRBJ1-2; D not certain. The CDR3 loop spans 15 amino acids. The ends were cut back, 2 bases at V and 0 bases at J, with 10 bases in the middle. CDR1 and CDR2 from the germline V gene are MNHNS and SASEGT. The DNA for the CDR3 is TGTGCCAGCAGTGAAAGTTGGCAGCCTAACTATGGCTACACCTTC. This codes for CASSESWQPNYGYTF.

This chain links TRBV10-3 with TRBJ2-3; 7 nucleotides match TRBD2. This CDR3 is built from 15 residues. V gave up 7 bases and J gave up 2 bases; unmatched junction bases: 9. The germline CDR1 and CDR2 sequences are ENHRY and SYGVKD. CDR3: CAITPGLPYTDTQYF. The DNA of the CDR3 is TGTGCCATCACCCCGGGACTACCTTACACAGATACGCAGTATTTT.

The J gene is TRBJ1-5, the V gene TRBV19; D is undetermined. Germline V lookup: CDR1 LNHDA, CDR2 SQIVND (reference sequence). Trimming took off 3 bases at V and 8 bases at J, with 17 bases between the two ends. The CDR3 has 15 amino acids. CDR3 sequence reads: CASSIGIQIAKPQHF. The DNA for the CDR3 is TGTGCCAGTAGTATCGGTATCCAAATAGCAAAGCCCCAGCATTTT. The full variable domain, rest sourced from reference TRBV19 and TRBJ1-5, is DGGITQSPKYLFRKEGQNVTLSCEQNLNHDAMYWYRQDPGQGLRLIYYSQIVNDFQKGDIAEGYSVSREKKESFPLTVTSAQKNPTAFYLCASSIGIQIAKPQHFGDGTRLSIL.

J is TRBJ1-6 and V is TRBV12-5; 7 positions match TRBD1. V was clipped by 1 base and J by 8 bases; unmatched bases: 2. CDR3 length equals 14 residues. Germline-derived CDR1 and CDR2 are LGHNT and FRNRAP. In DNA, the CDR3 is TGTGCTAGTGGTTTGGGGGACAGACATTCACCCCTCCACTTT. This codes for CASGLGDRHSPLHF.

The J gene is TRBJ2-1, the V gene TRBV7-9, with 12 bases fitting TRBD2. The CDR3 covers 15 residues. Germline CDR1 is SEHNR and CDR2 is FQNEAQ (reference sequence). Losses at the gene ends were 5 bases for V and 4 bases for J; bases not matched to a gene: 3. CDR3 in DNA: TGTGCCAGCAGCCTCACTAGCGGGAGGTACAATGAGCAGTTCTTC. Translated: CASSLTSGRYNEQFF. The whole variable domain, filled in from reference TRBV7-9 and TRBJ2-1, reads DTGVSQNPRHKITKRGQNVTFRCDPISEHNRLYWYRQTLGQGPEFLTYFQNEAQLEKSRLLSDRFSAERPKGSFSTLEIQRTEQGDSAMYLCASSLTSGRYNEQFFGPGTRLTVL.

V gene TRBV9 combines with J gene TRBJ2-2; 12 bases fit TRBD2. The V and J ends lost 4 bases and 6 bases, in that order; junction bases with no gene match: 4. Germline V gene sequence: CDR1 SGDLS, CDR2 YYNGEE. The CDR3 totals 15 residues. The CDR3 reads CASSRTSGTSGELFF. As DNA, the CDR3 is TGTGCCAGCAGCCGGACTAGCGGGACCTCCGGGGAGCTGTTTTTT.

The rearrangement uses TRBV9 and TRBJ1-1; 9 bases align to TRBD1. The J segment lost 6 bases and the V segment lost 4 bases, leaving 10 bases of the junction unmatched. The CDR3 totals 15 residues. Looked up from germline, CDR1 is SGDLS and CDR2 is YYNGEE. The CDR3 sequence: CASSPYRDRESEAFF. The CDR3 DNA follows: TGTGCCAGCAGCCCTTACCGGGACAGGGAATCTGAAGCTTTCTTT. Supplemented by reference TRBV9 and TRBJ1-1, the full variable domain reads DSGVTQTPKHLITATGQRVTLRCSPRSGDLSVYWYQQSLDQGLQFLIQYYNGEERAKGNILERFSAQQFPDLHSELNLSSLELGDSALYFCASSPYRDRESEAFFGQGTRLTVV.

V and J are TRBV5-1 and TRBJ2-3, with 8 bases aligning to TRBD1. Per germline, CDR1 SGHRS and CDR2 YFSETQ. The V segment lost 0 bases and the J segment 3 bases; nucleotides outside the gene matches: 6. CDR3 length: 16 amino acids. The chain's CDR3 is CASSLAGGRRTDTQYF. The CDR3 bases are TGCGCCAGCAGCTTGGCAGGGGGCAGACGGACAGATACGCAGTATTTT. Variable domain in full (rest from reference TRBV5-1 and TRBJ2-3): KAGVTQTPRYLIKTRGQQVTLSCSPISGHRSVSWYQQTPGQGLQFLFEYFSETQRNKGNFPGRFSGRQFSNSRSEMNVSTLELGDSALYLCASSLAGGRRTDTQYFGPGTRLTVL.

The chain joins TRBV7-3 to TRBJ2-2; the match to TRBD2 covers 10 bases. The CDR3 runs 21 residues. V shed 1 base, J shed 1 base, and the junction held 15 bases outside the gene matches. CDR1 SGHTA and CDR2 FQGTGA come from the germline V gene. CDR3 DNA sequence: TGTGCCAGCAGCTTAAAGGGGGTGGGACTAGCGTCAGTTGTGAACACCGGGGAGCTGTTTTTT. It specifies CASSLKGVGLASVVNTGELFF.

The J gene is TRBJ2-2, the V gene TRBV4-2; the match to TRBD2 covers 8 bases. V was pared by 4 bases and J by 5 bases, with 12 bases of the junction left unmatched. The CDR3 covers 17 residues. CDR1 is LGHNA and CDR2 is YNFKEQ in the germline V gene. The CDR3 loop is CASSLSGSGSGTGELFF. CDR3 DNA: TGTGCCAGCAGCCTCAGCGGGAGCGGGAGTGGGACCGGGGAGCTGTTTTTT.

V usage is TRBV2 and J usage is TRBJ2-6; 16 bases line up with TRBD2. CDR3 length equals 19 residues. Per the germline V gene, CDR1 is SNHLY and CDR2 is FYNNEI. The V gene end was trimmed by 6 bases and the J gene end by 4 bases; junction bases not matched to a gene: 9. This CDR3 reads CASRKPGLAGGRGANVLTF. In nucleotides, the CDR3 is TGTGCCAGCAGGAAACCGGGACTAGCGGGAGGGCGCGGGGCCAACGTCCTGACTTTC.

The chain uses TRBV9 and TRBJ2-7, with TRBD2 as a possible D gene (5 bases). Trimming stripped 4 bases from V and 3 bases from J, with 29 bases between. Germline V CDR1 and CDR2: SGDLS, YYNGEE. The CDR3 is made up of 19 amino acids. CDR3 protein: CASSPRGGPQLPKSYEQYF. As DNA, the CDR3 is TGTGCCAGCAGCCCCCGGGGTGGGCCCCAACTTCCTAAAAGCTACGAGCAGTACTTC.